These T cell receptor beta chains were read from a single sample in a study of CD8+ T cells in alopecia areata. Some clones are missing from TCRdb's copy, which holds only in-frame ones; the method was immunoSEQ multiplex PCR. The sample carries approximately 210,000 clones, roughly three fifths recorded once. Material: CD4+ T cells sorted from blood, obtained around week 49, from a patient treated with tofacitinib. Receptors were obtained from a human donor with alopecia areata. CDR3s include the opening cysteine and the closing phenylalanine or tryptophan. D genes are given only for firm matches. Size is omitted from some rows. Given values are once, few, many or a class for expanded clones.

size	V	D	J	DNA	CDR3
-	TRBV29-1	TRBD1	TRBJ2-1	TGCAGCGCCGGTCTGGGACAGGGGGCGAATGAGCAGTTCTTC	CSAGLGQGANEQFF
-	TRBV6-1	TRBD1	TRBJ1-2	TGTGCCAGCAGTCCCCCTGGGGACAGCTATGGCTACACCTTC	CASSPPGDSYGYTF
-	TRBV30	-	TRBJ1-1	TGTGCCTGGAGTTCAACGTTCAGGGGAGTAGCTTTCTTT	CAWSSTFRGVAFF
-	TRBV30	-	TRBJ1-1	TGTGCCTTTACTTCCCGGACGACTGAAGCTTTCTTT	CAFTSRTTEAFF
-	TRBV2	-	TRBJ1-6	TGTGCCAGCAGTGAAGCGGACAGACTTTTTTCACCCCTCCACTTT	CASSEADRLFSPLHF
-	TRBV18	-	TRBJ1-6	TGTGCCAGCTCACCATTGAAGGCTAAAGATAATTCACCCCTCCACTTT	CASSPLKAKDNSPLHF
-	TRBV15	-	TRBJ2-2	TGTGCCACCACCCAGGACACCGGGGAGCTGTTTTTT	CATTQDTGELFF
once	TRBV15	-	TRBJ2-5	TGTGCCACCAGCAAAGGCAAGGAGACCCAGTACTTC	CATSKGKETQYF
-	TRBV11-2	-	TRBJ2-7	TGTGCCAGCAGCTCGACTGGGCGACGCTACGAGCAGTACTTC	CASSSTGRRYEQYF
-	TRBV29-1	TRBD2	TRBJ2-3	TGCAGCGTTGACCCTTACCGGGGGGGCACAGATACGCAGTATTTT	CSVDPYRGGTDTQYF
-	TRBV25-1	TRBD1	TRBJ1-6	TGTGCCAGCAGTGGACTCGGACAGGGACAAACTTCACCCCTCCACTTT	CASSGLGQGQTSPLHF
few	TRBV18	TRBD2	TRBJ2-3	TGTGCCAGCTCACCACTACTAGCGGGGACAGATACGCAGTATTTT	CASSPLLAGTDTQYF
few	TRBV2	-	TRBJ2-7	TGTGCCAGCAGTGAAGCAGGAACCTACGAGCAGTACTTC	CASSEAGTYEQYF
-	TRBV29-1	TRBD1	TRBJ2-2	TGCAGCGCCAGGACAGGGGCGGGCGGGGAGCTGTTTTTT	CSARTGAGGELFF
once	TRBV4-3	TRBD2	TRBJ2-1	TGCGCCAGCAGCCAAGAGGGACTAGCAATCCATGAGCAGTTCTTC	CASSQEGLAIHEQFF
-	TRBV20-1	-	TRBJ2-1	TGCAGTGCTACAGCCCTGGGTGAGCAGTTCTTC	CSATALGEQFF
-	TRBV14	-	TRBJ2-7	TGTGCCAGCAGCCAAGATTGGCGAAACACCTACGAGCAGTACTTC	CASSQDWRNTYEQYF
-	TRBV9	-	TRBJ2-2	TGTGCCAGCAGCGTAGCTCTCTCCACCGGGGAGCTGTTTTTT	CASSVALSTGELFF
-	TRBV7-2	-	TRBJ1-1	TGTGCCAGCAGCTCCCAGAGACGACAGGCGGGCTTCTTT	CASSSQRRQAGFF
-	TRBV7-9	-	TRBJ2-3	TGTGCCAGCAGCTCGGACGGGAGCACAGATACGCAGTATTTT	CASSSDGSTDTQYF
few	TRBV10-3	TRBD1	TRBJ1-1	TGTGCCATCAGGGATACAGGGGTGAACACTGAAGCTTTCTTT	CAIRDTGVNTEAFF
-	TRBV6-5	-	TRBJ1-2	TGTGCCAGCAGTCCGGGACACCAAAACTATGGCTACACCTTC	CASSPGHQNYGYTF
-	TRBV20-1	-	TRBJ1-2	TGCAGTTCATCCATCCCGGATGGCTACACCTTC	CSSSIPDGYTF
-	TRBV30	TRBD1	TRBJ1-1	TGTGCCTGGTATACCACATGGGGGACAGGGGTTTCTGAAGCTTTCTTT	CAWYTTWGTGVSEAFF
-	TRBV4-1	-	TRBJ2-7	TGCGCCAGCAGCCAAGAGGGGTTTGGATCCTACGAGCAGTACTTC	CASSQEGFGSYEQYF
few	TRBV29-1	-	TRBJ2-6	TGCAGCGTTGAAGAGGCAGAAACTGGGGCCAACGTCCTGACTTTC	CSVEEAETGANVLTF
-	TRBV30	TRBD1	TRBJ2-2	TGTGCCTGGACCGGACAGGGCACCGGGGAGCTGTTTTTT	CAWTGQGTGELFF
once	TRBV6-5	-	TRBJ2-3	TGTGCCAGCAGTTACTTCCCTCGGACGAACACAGATACGCAGTATTTT	CASSYFPRTNTDTQYF
-	TRBV30	-	TRBJ2-1	TGTGCCTGGAGTAGGCAGGGAGGCAATGAGCAGTTCTTC	CAWSRQGGNEQFF
few	TRBV14	-	TRBJ2-5	TGTGCCAGCAGCCAAGACAACCGAAGGTTAGAGACCCAGTACTTC	CASSQDNRRLETQYF
-	TRBV4-1	-	TRBJ2-1	TGCGCCAGCAGCCAAGAGCGGGGGTGGACAGGCAATGAGCAGTTCTTC	CASSQERGWTGNEQFF
few	TRBV10-3	-	TRBJ2-5	TGTGCCATCAGTGAGTCTTTTTTAGCGGACGGAAAAGAGACCCAGTACTTC	CAISESFLADGKETQYF
few	TRBV30	-	TRBJ2-5	TGTGCCTGGAAACGCTCTGGGAAAAGGGGCCAAGAGACCCAGTACTTC	CAWKRSGKRGQETQYF
-	TRBV15	TRBD2	TRBJ2-3	TGTGCCACCAGCAGAGATTCCCCTAGCGGGTACACAGATACGCAGTATTTT	CATSRDSPSGYTDTQYF
once	TRBV5-3	-	TRBJ1-1	TGTGCCAGGGGCCAGGATACTGAAGCTTTCTTT	CARGQDTEAFF
few	TRBV11-3	TRBD2	TRBJ2-3	TGTGCCAGCAGCTTAGATGCGGGGGGCACAGATACGCAGTATTTT	CASSLDAGGTDTQYF
-	TRBV2	TRBD2	TRBJ2-1	TGTGCCAGCAGTTTTAGCGGGGGGCTAAACAATGAGCAGTTCTTC	CASSFSGGLNNEQFF
-	TRBV29-1	TRBD1	TRBJ1-2	TGCAGCGTTGGAGAGGACAGGGCGTATGGCTACACCTTC	CSVGEDRAYGYTF
-	TRBV19	TRBD1	TRBJ1-2	TGTGCCAGTAAGAAGCGGACAGGCTCAGCTAACTATGGCTACACCTTC	CASKKRTGSANYGYTF
few	TRBV7-3	-	TRBJ1-1	TGTGCCAGCAGCTTAGGTAGGGGGAGTTCTGAAGCTTTCTTT	CASSLGRGSSEAFF